The rows below give T cell receptor beta chains drawn from one sample of a study of immune heterogeneity within non-small cell lung tumors. MiXCR, run by TCRdb on the multiplex PCR reads, gives a single entry per CDR3 protein. The sample gives roughly 3,000 distinct CDR3 sequences, 20% to 25% of which show up once; 16% is in the top ten. The sample taken for sequencing was lung tumor tissue. The receptors stem from a man aged 55 to 69 with non-small cell lung cancer. Each CDR3 is given with its conserved first and last residue. A D gene is named only where the DNA matches it firmly. Clone size appears in some rows only: once, few, many, or a class for an expanded clone.

D gene: TRBD2; clone size: NA; V gene: TRBV9; J gene: TRBJ2-3; CDR3 DNA: TGTGCCAGCAGCGTAGTGCGGGGGACCACAGATTCGCAGTATTTT; CDR3 protein: CASSVVRGTTDSQYF
D gene: TRBD1; clone size: medium-sized; V gene: TRBV3-1; J gene: TRBJ2-5; CDR3 DNA: TGTGCCAGCAGCCAAGCCCAGACAGGGCCGCAAGAGACCCAGTACTTC; CDR3 protein: CASSQAQTGPQETQYF
D gene: TRBD2; clone size: medium-sized; V gene: TRBV20-1; J gene: TRBJ2-7; CDR3 DNA: TGCAGTGCTAGAGGTCCGACTAGCGGGAGGGCCTACGAGCAGTACTTC; CDR3 protein: CSARGPTSGRAYEQYF
D gene: NA; clone size: NA; V gene: TRBV19; J gene: TRBJ2-4; CDR3 DNA: TGTGCCAGTAGTATTGAATATGGGATGGAAAACATTCAGTACTTC; CDR3 protein: CASSIEYGMENIQYF
D gene: NA; clone size: medium-sized; V gene: TRBV24-1; J gene: TRBJ2-7; CDR3 DNA: TGTGCCACCAGTGACACTGGGACATTCCCCTACGAGCAGTACTTC; CDR3 protein: CATSDTGTFPYEQYF
D gene: TRBD1; clone size: large; V gene: TRBV3-1; J gene: TRBJ1-2; CDR3 DNA: TGTGCCAGCAGCCAAGTAAGGGACAGGGGGATTGGAAACTATGGCTACACCTTC; CDR3 protein: CASSQVRDRGIGNYGYTF
D gene: NA; clone size: few; V gene: TRBV10-2; J gene: TRBJ2-3; CDR3 DNA: TGCGCCAGCAGCCGGGACACCCGCACAGATACGCAGTATTTT; CDR3 protein: CASSRDTRTDTQYF
D gene: TRBD2; clone size: few; V gene: TRBV7-6; J gene: TRBJ2-1; CDR3 DNA: TGTGCCAGCAGCTTAGGGGCCGGGACTAGCTACAATGAGCAGTTCTTC; CDR3 protein: CASSLGAGTSYNEQFF
D gene: NA; clone size: medium-sized; V gene: TRBV12-3/TRBV12-4; J gene: TRBJ2-3; CDR3 DNA: TGTGCCAGCAGTTTGGGTGACAGCACAGATACGCAGTATTTT; CDR3 protein: CASSLGDSTDTQYF
D gene: TRBD2; clone size: medium-sized; V gene: TRBV20-1; J gene: TRBJ2-7; CDR3 DNA: TGCAGTGCTAGAACCTCTAGCGGGAGAGAATTGCGGGTGCAGTACTTC; CDR3 protein: CSARTSSGRELRVQYF
D gene: TRBD1; clone size: medium-sized; V gene: TRBV18; J gene: TRBJ2-1; CDR3 DNA: TGTGCCAGCTCACCATTTTCCCCGGGACAGGGGAACACTGAGCAGTTCTTC; CDR3 protein: CASSPFSPGQGNTEQFF
D gene: TRBD1; clone size: NA; V gene: TRBV5-1; J gene: TRBJ2-7; CDR3 DNA: TGCGCCAGGAGCTTCGACAGGGGGCTTGGGGAGCAGTACTTC; CDR3 protein: CARSFDRGLGEQYF
D gene: NA; clone size: medium-sized; V gene: TRBV12-3/TRBV12-4; J gene: TRBJ1-4; CDR3 DNA: TGTGCCAGCAGTCCAAGACCTAATGAAAAACTGTTTTTT; CDR3 protein: CASSPRPNEKLFF
D gene: NA; clone size: many; V gene: TRBV20-1; J gene: TRBJ2-5; CDR3 DNA: TGCAGTGCTAGGAGGCCGGAGGGCATTCAAGAGACCCAGTACTTC; CDR3 protein: CSARRPEGIQETQYF
D gene: NA; clone size: medium-sized; V gene: TRBV20-1; J gene: TRBJ1-1; CDR3 DNA: TGCAGTGCTAGACCTACCGGCCGGACGTATGAAGCTTTCTTT; CDR3 protein: CSARPTGRTYEAFF
D gene: TRBD2; clone size: medium-sized; V gene: TRBV28; J gene: TRBJ2-2; CDR3 DNA: TGTGCCAGCAGTTTCTCCCTAGCGGGAACCGGGGAGCTGTTTTTT; CDR3 protein: CASSFSLAGTGELFF
D gene: TRBD2; clone size: medium-sized; V gene: TRBV11-2; J gene: TRBJ2-3; CDR3 DNA: TGTGCCAGCAGCCCCCGACCGTTGACTAGCGGGAGAAGCACAGATACGCAGTATTTT; CDR3 protein: CASSPRPLTSGRSTDTQYF
D gene: TRBD2; clone size: many; V gene: TRBV3-1; J gene: TRBJ2-1; CDR3 DNA: TGTGCCAGCAGCCGCGGGATTGGGACTAGCGGGACCAATGAGCAGTTCTTC; CDR3 protein: CASSRGIGTSGTNEQFF
D gene: TRBD2; clone size: medium-sized; V gene: TRBV20-1; J gene: TRBJ2-5; CDR3 DNA: TGCAGTGCCAATGACCGGAGAGCGGGGGAGGAGACCCAGTACTTC; CDR3 protein: CSANDRRAGEETQYF
D gene: NA; clone size: medium-sized; V gene: TRBV2; J gene: TRBJ2-1; CDR3 DNA: TGTGCCAGCAGTGAGAGCCCCGAGCAGTTCTTC; CDR3 protein: CASSESPEQFF
D gene: TRBD2; clone size: medium-sized; V gene: TRBV6-1; J gene: TRBJ2-1; CDR3 DNA: TGTGCCAGCAGTGTCCAACTAGCGGGAGTTGGGAATGAGCAGTTCTTC; CDR3 protein: CASSVQLAGVGNEQFF
D gene: NA; clone size: medium-sized; V gene: TRBV29-1; J gene: TRBJ2-7; CDR3 DNA: TGCAGCGTTGAAGATCGGCGGGAAAGTATCTACGAGCAGTACTTC; CDR3 protein: CSVEDRRESIYEQYF
D gene: NA; clone size: medium-sized; V gene: TRBV27; J gene: TRBJ1-1; CDR3 DNA: TGTGCCAGCAGCTCGCAGGAGGACACTGAAGCTTTCTTT; CDR3 protein: CASSSQEDTEAFF
D gene: NA; clone size: medium-sized; V gene: TRBV6-1; J gene: TRBJ1-1; CDR3 DNA: TGTGCCAGCAGTCAAACACGGACCGATGAAGCTTTCTTT; CDR3 protein: CASSQTRTDEAFF
D gene: NA; clone size: medium-sized; V gene: TRBV20-1; J gene: TRBJ2-5; CDR3 DNA: TGCAGTGGCCAGTTAGAAGAGACCCAGTACTTC; CDR3 protein: CSGQLEETQYF
D gene: NA; clone size: medium-sized; V gene: TRBV3-1; J gene: TRBJ1-3; CDR3 DNA: TGTGCCAGCAGCCAAGATAGTGGAAACACCATATATTTT; CDR3 protein: CASSQDSGNTIYF
D gene: TRBD2; clone size: medium-sized; V gene: TRBV10-2; J gene: TRBJ2-7; CDR3 DNA: TGCGCCAGCAGTGATGATGGGAGGGCCCTCGAGCAGTACTTC; CDR3 protein: CASSDDGRALEQYF
D gene: NA; clone size: medium-sized; V gene: TRBV18; J gene: TRBJ1-3; CDR3 DNA: TGTGCCAGCTCACGAACCCCAGGGAACTCTGGAAACACCATATATTTT; CDR3 protein: CASSRTPGNSGNTIYF
D gene: NA; clone size: NA; V gene: TRBV3-1; J gene: TRBJ1-1; CDR3 DNA: TGTGCCAGCCGGCCGGGGGGACTGAACACTGAAGCTTTCTTT; CDR3 protein: CASRPGGLNTEAFF
D gene: TRBD2; clone size: medium-sized; V gene: TRBV24-1; J gene: TRBJ2-1; CDR3 DNA: TGTGCCACCAGTGAAAGAGCGGGGTACAATGAGCAGTTCTTC; CDR3 protein: CATSERAGYNEQFF
D gene: TRBD2; clone size: NA; V gene: TRBV11-3; J gene: TRBJ2-3; CDR3 DNA: TGTGCCAGCGGCTTATCCATAGCGGGAGTGGCCACAGATACGCAGTATTTC; CDR3 protein: CASGLSIAGVATDTQYF
D gene: NA; clone size: medium-sized; V gene: TRBV29-1; J gene: TRBJ2-1; CDR3 DNA: TGCAGCGTTGATCGGTACAATGAGCAGTTCTTC; CDR3 protein: CSVDRYNEQFF
D gene: NA; clone size: medium-sized; V gene: TRBV7-6; J gene: TRBJ2-1; CDR3 DNA: TGTGCCAGCAGCTTAGGACAAACCCCCCTTTACAATGAGCAGTTCTTC; CDR3 protein: CASSLGQTPLYNEQFF
D gene: NA; clone size: medium-sized; V gene: TRBV12-3/TRBV12-4; J gene: TRBJ2-1; CDR3 DNA: TGTGCCAGCAGTATTACGGGGGTAGGGGCCTACAATGAGCAGTTCTTC; CDR3 protein: CASSITGVGAYNEQFF
D gene: NA; clone size: medium-sized; V gene: TRBV12-3/TRBV12-4; J gene: TRBJ2-3; CDR3 DNA: TGTGCCAGCAGTTTAGCGGGAGGTACAACAGATACGCAGTATTTT; CDR3 protein: CASSLAGGTTDTQYF
D gene: NA; clone size: medium-sized; V gene: TRBV11-2; J gene: TRBJ2-1; CDR3 DNA: TGTGCCAGCAGCTTAGTCCTGGACTATTTCTATGAGCAGTTCTTC; CDR3 protein: CASSLVLDYFYEQFF
D gene: NA; clone size: NA; V gene: TRBV20-1; J gene: TRBJ2-7; CDR3 DNA: TGCAGTGCTAGAGTCTATGAGCAGTGCTTC; CDR3 protein: CSARVYEQCF
D gene: NA; clone size: medium-sized; V gene: TRBV6-2/TRBV6-3; J gene: TRBJ2-2; CDR3 DNA: TGTGCCAGCAGTTTCCTTCTAGGCGCCGGGGAGCTGTTTTTT; CDR3 protein: CASSFLLGAGELFF
D gene: NA; clone size: medium-sized; V gene: TRBV12-5; J gene: TRBJ1-1; CDR3 DNA: TGTGCTAGTGCCCCGGGGCACCCGGGCACTGAAGCTTTCTTT; CDR3 protein: CASAPGHPGTEAFF
D gene: TRBD2; clone size: medium-sized; V gene: TRBV12-3/TRBV12-4; J gene: TRBJ2-1; CDR3 DNA: TGTGCCAGCAGCTTATCTATACAGGGACTAGCAAAAAAGAGCTCCTACAATGAGCAGTTCTTC; CDR3 protein: CASSLSIQGLAKKSSYNEQFF
D gene: NA; clone size: medium-sized; V gene: TRBV7-9; J gene: TRBJ2-3; CDR3 DNA: TGTGCCAGCAGCTTACCAGTAGGACCGACAGATACGCAGTATTTT; CDR3 protein: CASSLPVGPTDTQYF
D gene: NA; clone size: medium-sized; V gene: TRBV5-6; J gene: TRBJ1-6; CDR3 DNA: TGTGCCAGCAGCCGGACACCGAGGGGTAATTCACCCCTCCACTTT; CDR3 protein: CASSRTPRGNSPLHF
D gene: NA; clone size: once; V gene: TRBV5-1; J gene: TRBJ1-1; CDR3 DNA: TGCCAGCAGCTTGGTGGCCACCGCCCGGGAACACCAAAAGGCACTGAAGCTTTCTTT; CDR3 protein: CQQLGGHRPGTPKGTEAFF
D gene: NA; clone size: medium-sized; V gene: TRBV3-1; J gene: TRBJ2-1; CDR3 DNA: TGTGCCAGCAGCGGCCGTGGGGGGGCTTGGGTGAATGAGCAGTTCTTC; CDR3 protein: CASSGRGGAWVNEQFF
D gene: NA; clone size: medium-sized; V gene: TRBV6-1; J gene: TRBJ2-1; CDR3 DNA: TGTGCCAGCAGTACGTCTCCTGGCTACTACAATGAGCAGTTCTTC; CDR3 protein: CASSTSPGYYNEQFF
D gene: NA; clone size: medium-sized; V gene: TRBV20-1; J gene: TRBJ2-3; CDR3 DNA: TGCAGTGCTAGTCCCCACGACACGAATACGCAGTATTTT; CDR3 protein: CSASPHDTNTQYF